This T cell receptor (beta chain) was recovered during a study of blood T cell repertoires in COVID-19. Looking at the study overall: The study drew acute and convalescent COVID-19 samples from the United States, Italy and Spain. Sample material is recorded as cDNA or gDNA derived from T cells, B-cell-depleted T cells, or PBMCs.

Per germline, CDR1 LGHNT and CDR2 FRNRAP. V lost 5 bases to trimming and J lost 6 bases; unmatched junction nucleotides: 9. The CDR3 covers 15 residues. Methods used by the authors: Reference gene primer amplification yielded estimated nucleated cell counts. Here immunoSEQ multiplex PCR was the method, and the copy in TCRdb shows in-frame clones only, minus some. V, J and clone size are taken as reported in that table, and D and trimming were inferred from the DNA itself. This sample has fewer than 15,000 clones, with 90% found just once. This clone was counted once. The source material was peripheral blood. This clonotype originated in a human donor with active COVID-19. The donor label of this sample is uncertain. The chain combines TRBV12-5 with TRBJ1-5; 8 bases line up with TRBD1. The CDR3 reads CASGRSGGGGQPQHF. DNA for the CDR3: TGTGCTAGTGGTAGGTCAGGGGGCGGAGGTCAGCCCCAGCATTTT.